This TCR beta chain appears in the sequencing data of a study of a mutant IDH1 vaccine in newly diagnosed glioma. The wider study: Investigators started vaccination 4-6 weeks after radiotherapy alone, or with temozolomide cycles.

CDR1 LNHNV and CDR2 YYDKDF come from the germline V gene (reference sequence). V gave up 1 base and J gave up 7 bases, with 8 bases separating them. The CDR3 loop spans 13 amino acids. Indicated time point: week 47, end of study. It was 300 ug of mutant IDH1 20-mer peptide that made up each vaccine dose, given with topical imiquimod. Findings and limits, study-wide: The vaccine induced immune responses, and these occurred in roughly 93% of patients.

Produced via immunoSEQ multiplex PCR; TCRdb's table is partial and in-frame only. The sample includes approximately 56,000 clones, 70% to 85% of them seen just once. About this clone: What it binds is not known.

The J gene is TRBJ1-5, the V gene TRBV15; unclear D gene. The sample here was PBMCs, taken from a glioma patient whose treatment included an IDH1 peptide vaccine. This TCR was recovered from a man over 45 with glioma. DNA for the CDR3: TGTGCCACCAGCAGAGGGGGAGCGCAGCCCCAGCATTTT. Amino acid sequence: CATSRGGAQPQHF.